This paragraph reports one TCR beta chain. The target antigen is unknown. These data are taken from a study of beta chain features in type 1 diabetes. As for the study in general: Age, gender, cell numbers and subset yield matched between patients and controls. Across the samples, approximately 98,000,000 sorted cells were examined in total.

cDNA synthesis used the whole RNA isolate, giving expressed TCRB sequences. TCRdb's table, derived via immunoSEQ multiplex PCR, lists solely in-frame clones and lacks some. The table has a few hundred thousand clones, 10% to 15% seen once. Study results and limitations: For patients and controls alike, PCR might favor shorter templates to the same degree. The study found that naive, central memory and Treg TCRB repertoires appeared more similar in patients than in healthy donors.

V was pared by 1 base and J by 6 bases, with 10 bases between. This CDR3 has 13 residues. Germline V gives CDR1 SGHTA, CDR2 FQGNSA. The source is a man aged 18 to 30 in good health. The chain recombines TRBV7-2 with TRBJ2-7; D is uncertain. The sample comprised naive CD4+ T cells from blood. In DNA, the CDR3 is TGTGCCAGCAGCTTAGTGGCGTGGGCCGAGCAGTACTTC. This sequence encodes CASSLVAWAEQYF.